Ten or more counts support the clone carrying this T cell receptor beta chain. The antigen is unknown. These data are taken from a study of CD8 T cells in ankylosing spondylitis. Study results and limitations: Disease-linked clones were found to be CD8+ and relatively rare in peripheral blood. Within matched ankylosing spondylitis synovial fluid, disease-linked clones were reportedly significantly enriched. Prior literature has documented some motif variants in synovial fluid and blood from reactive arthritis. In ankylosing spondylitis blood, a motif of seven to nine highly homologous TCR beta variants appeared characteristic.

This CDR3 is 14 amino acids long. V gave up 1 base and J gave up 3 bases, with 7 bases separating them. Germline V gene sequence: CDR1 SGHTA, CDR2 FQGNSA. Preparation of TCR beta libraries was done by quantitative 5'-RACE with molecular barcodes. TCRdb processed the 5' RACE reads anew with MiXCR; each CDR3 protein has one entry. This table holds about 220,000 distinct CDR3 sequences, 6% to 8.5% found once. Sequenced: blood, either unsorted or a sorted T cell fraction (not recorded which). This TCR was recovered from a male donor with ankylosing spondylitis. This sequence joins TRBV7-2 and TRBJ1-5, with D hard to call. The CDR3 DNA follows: TGTGCCAGCAGCTTAGAGCAGAACAATCAGCCCCAGCATTTT. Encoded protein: CASSLEQNNQPQHF.